Presented here are 30 T cell receptor beta chains from one specimen sequenced in a study of PD-1 blockade in classical Hodgkin lymphoma. As to time point: cycle 4 day 1 (C4D1), after 6 weeks of nivolumab. Every single patient, without exception, relapsed after autologous stem cell transplantation, and brentuximab vedotin exposure varied. The method was immunoSEQ multiplex PCR; TCRdb's version includes in-frame clones alone and lacks a portion of them. Of 96,000 or so clones in the sample, roughly 91% were seen once. The sequencing used peripheral blood mononuclear cells (PBMCs), collected before the fourth cycle of nivolumab. All receptors derive from a human donor with classical Hodgkin lymphoma.

CDR3 sequence reads: CASSPQYPPYEQYF. The DNA for the CDR3 is TGTGCCAGCTCACCACAGTACCCCCCCTACGAGCAGTACTTC. The chain recombines TRBV18 with TRBJ2-7; D is unclear. V lost 1 base and J 2 bases, leaving 9 bases between the germline ends. Germline assignment: CDR1 KGHSH and CDR2 LQKENI. The CDR3 covers 14 residues.

This chain links TRBV2 with TRBJ1-1; perhaps TRBD1 as D (6 bases). Germline assignment: CDR1 SNHLY and CDR2 FYNNEI. Trimming stripped 3 bases from V and 11 bases from J, with 19 bases between. The CDR3 runs to 14 residues. DNA for the CDR3: TGTGCCAGCAGTGAGACAGGACGCCCCTGGTGGGCTTTCTTT. This sequence encodes CASSETGRPWWAFF. Together with reference TRBV2 and TRBJ1-1, the CDR3 gives the full variable domain: EPEVTQTPSHQVTQMGQEVILRCVPISNHLYFYWYRQILGQKVEFLVSFYNNEISEKSEIFDDQFSVERPDGSNFTLKIRSTKLEDSAMYFCASSETGRPWWAFFGQGTRLTVV.

CDR3 nucleotides: TGTGCCAGCAGCGTAGAGAATCAGGCCGAAGGCTACACCTTC. It translates to CASSVENQAEGYTF. The rearrangement links TRBV9 to TRBJ1-2; D remains ambiguous. The V gene lost 0 bases and the J gene lost 8 bases, with 14 bases spanning the gap. The CDR3 runs 14 residues. Germline V gene sequence: CDR1 SGDLS, CDR2 YYNGEE.

V and J are TRBV27 and TRBJ2-7; D gene ambiguous. The CDR3 has 13 residues. Trimming stripped 0 bases from V and 4 bases from J, with 7 bases between. From germline, CDR1 is MNHEY and CDR2 SMNVEV (reference sequence). The DNA of the CDR3 is TGTGCCAGCAGTTTATCCCCGACTTACGAGCAGTACTTC. It codes for CASSLSPTYEQYF.

CDR3 coding DNA: TGCGCCAGCAGCTTTAGACAGGACCCCACCTACGAGCAGTACTTC. Translating it yields CASSFRQDPTYEQYF. V gene TRBV5-1 combines with J gene TRBJ2-5, with D perhaps TRBD1 (6 bases). The J call may be faulty, since TRBJ2-7 better matches the DNA end. The CDR3 has 15 amino acids. The germline V gene has CDR1 SGHRS and CDR2 YFSETQ.

This chain connects TRBV7-8 to TRBJ2-7; 10 nucleotides agree with TRBD2. The CDR3 has 16 residues. Germline V gene lookup returns CDR1 SGHVS and CDR2 FQNEAQ. V shed 5 bases, J shed 4 bases, and the junction held 11 bases outside the gene matches. The CDR3 nucleotides read TGTGCCAGCAGCCAACTCCTAGCGGGAGACCGATACGAGCAGTACTTC. Translation gives CASSQLLAGDRYEQYF.

This chain joins TRBV16 and TRBJ1-1, with 9 nucleotides matching TRBD1. This CDR3 is built from 18 residues. Trimming cost V 4 bases and J 1 base; bases outside gene matches: 13. The V gene's germline CDR1 is KGHSY and CDR2 FQNENV. The CDR3 nucleotides read TGTGCCAGCAGCCGAACGCCGGGACAGGGTCCTTCGAACACTGAAGCTTTCTTT. Its protein is CASSRTPGQGPSNTEAFF.

The J gene is TRBJ2-2, the V gene TRBV11-2, with 11 bases matching TRBD2. V lost 5 bases and J lost 5; bases outside the gene matches: 7. The CDR3 covers 16 residues. Germline V lookup: CDR1 SGHAT, CDR2 FQNNGV. For the CDR3, the DNA is TGTGCCAGCAGCCGAACTAGCGGGAGCGATACCGGGGAGCTGTTTTTT. It is translated as CASSRTSGSDTGELFF.

The rearrangement links TRBV6-1 to TRBJ1-1; D is perhaps TRBD1 (6 bases). Between the trimmed V and J ends, which lost 5 bases and 5 bases, there was a span of 15 bases. Germline V gene data show CDR1 as MNHNS and CDR2 as SASEGT. The CDR3 runs to 14 residues. CDR3 loop: CASSFGGEETEAFF. The CDR3 nucleotides read TGTGCCAGCAGTTTCGGGGGCGAAGAAACTGAAGCTTTCTTT.

This clone was seen just once. This sequence joins TRBV27 and TRBJ2-7; 7 bases fit TRBD1. The CDR3 runs to 17 residues. J gave up 4 bases and V 3 bases, and 15 bases lay outside the gene matches. Germline V gene lookup returns CDR1 MNHEY and CDR2 SMNVEV (reference sequence). The CDR3 loop is CASSFLPKQGKEYEQYF. In DNA, the CDR3 is TGTGCCAGCAGTTTCCTCCCCAAACAGGGGAAAGAGTACGAGCAGTACTTC.

The J gene is TRBJ2-7, the V gene TRBV6-1, with 11 bases that match TRBD2. This CDR3 spans 17 amino acids. The V gene's germline CDR1 is MNHNS and CDR2 SASEGT. Trimming cost V 4 bases and J 2 bases; bases outside gene matches: 10. The CDR3 DNA is TGTGCCAGCAGTGCGGAGATAACTAGCGGGAGTACCTACGAGCAGTACTTC. Its protein product is CASSAEITSGSTYEQYF.

This chain connects TRBV11-2 to TRBJ2-7, with 8 bases matching TRBD1. The CDR3 spans 15 residues. J lost 2 bases, V lost 2 bases, and 5 bases had no gene match. Germline V gene sequence: CDR1 SGHAT, CDR2 FQNNGV. The CDR3 loop is CASSLRTGITYEQYF. CDR3 in DNA: TGTGCCAGCAGCTTAAGGACAGGGATAACCTACGAGCAGTACTTC.

The rearrangement uses TRBV4-1 and TRBJ2-3, with TRBD2 identical over 10 bases. The CDR3 consists of 16 residues. V was pared by 4 bases and J by 4 bases, with 8 bases of the junction left unmatched. Germline lookup yields CDR1 MGHRA and CDR2 YSYEKL. The CDR3 DNA follows: TGCGCCAGCAGCCCTCTAGCGGGAGTTGCTGCAGATACGCAGTATTTT. Translation: CASSPLAGVAADTQYF.

V is TRBV7-9 and J is TRBJ1-3, with 7 bases matching TRBD1. With V trimmed by 5 bases and J by 0 bases, 13 bases remained unmatched. Germline values: CDR1 SEHNR, CDR2 FQNEAQ (reference sequence). CDR3 length equals 18 residues. CDR3 sequence reads: CASSRNGQALSSGNTIYF. The CDR3 bases are TGTGCCAGCAGCCGGAATGGACAGGCCCTAAGCTCTGGAAACACCATATATTTT.

V and J are TRBV7-9 and TRBJ2-3, with TRBD1 as a possible D gene (6 bases). This CDR3 contains 15 residues. V gave up 1 base and J gave up 7 bases, with 15 bases separating them. Looked up from germline, CDR1 is SEHNR and CDR2 is FQNEAQ (reference sequence). The CDR3 spells CASSLVGQTTNTQYF. The CDR3, as DNA: TGTGCCAGCAGCTTAGTAGGACAGACAACGAATACGCAGTATTTT.

The chain combines TRBV10-3 with TRBJ2-7, with D possibly matching TRBD1 (5 bases). Germline CDR1 reads ENHRY; CDR2 reads SYGVKD. V lost 3 bases to trimming and J lost 3 bases, with 18 bases between them. CDR3 length: 16 amino acids. The CDR3, as DNA: TGTGCCATCAGTGATCCCGGAAAGGGGTTACGCTACGAGCAGTACTTC. It is translated as CAISDPGKGLRYEQYF.

This chain connects TRBV28 to TRBJ1-3; D unresolved. Deletions cut 2 bases from V and 4 bases from J, with 3 bases between. The CDR3 totals 12 residues. Germline V lookup: CDR1 MDHEN, CDR2 SYDVKM. The CDR3 loop reads CASSLTGNTIYF. In nucleotides, the CDR3 is TGTGCCAGCAGTTTAACAGGAAACACCATATATTTT.

CDR3 sequence: CASSVVVGPNTGELFF. CDR3 sequence (DNA): TGTGCCAGCAGCGTAGTAGTGGGCCCGAACACCGGGGAGCTGTTTTTT. The gene calls are TRBV9 and TRBJ2-2; no reliable D call. The germline V gene encodes CDR1 SGDLS and CDR2 YYNGEE. There are 16 residues in the CDR3. Trimming removed 0 bases at V and 0 bases at J, with 9 bases between.

The V gene is TRBV7-8, the J gene TRBJ2-4; D unresolved. The V gene's germline CDR1 is SGHVS and CDR2 FQNEAQ. V was shortened by 5 bases and J by 0 bases, with 11 bases between the two germline ends. This CDR3 region has 15 residues. The CDR3 region is CASSPSPLAKNIQYF. The DNA for the CDR3 is TGTGCCAGCAGCCCATCGCCCTTAGCCAAAAACATTCAGTACTTC. Drawing the rest from reference TRBV7-8 and TRBJ2-4, the complete variable domain is GAGVSQSPRYKVAKRGQDVALRCDPISGHVSLFWYQQALGQGPEFLTYFQNEAQLDKSGLPSDRFFAERPEGSVSTLKIQRTQQEDSAVYLCASSPSPLAKNIQYFGAGTRLSVL.

The chain is built from TRBV7-9 and TRBJ2-2; weak D call: TRBD1 (5 bases). CDR1 is SEHNR and CDR2 is FQNEAQ in the germline V gene (reference sequence). CDR3 length equals 16 residues. V gave up 5 bases and J gave up 7 bases, with 20 bases separating them. CDR3 protein: CASSARLIMTDGELFF. In DNA form, the CDR3 reads TGTGCCAGCAGCGCACGCCTTATTATGACAGACGGGGAGCTGTTTTTT. Full variable domain (missing parts from reference TRBV7-9 and TRBJ2-2): DTGVSQNPRHKITKRGQNVTFRCDPISEHNRLYWYRQTLGQGPEFLTYFQNEAQLEKSRLLSDRFSAERPKGSFSTLEIQRTEQGDSAMYLCASSARLIMTDGELFFGEGSRLTVL.

The chain links TRBV4-2 to TRBJ2-2; 8 nucleotides line up with TRBD1. Trimming at V came to 5 bases and at J to 0 bases, leaving 2 bases not matched to a gene. Looked up from germline, CDR1 is LGHNA and CDR2 is YNFKEQ. The CDR3 runs to 15 residues. The CDR3 nucleotides read TGTGCCAGCAGCGAACAGGGGGCGAACACCGGGGAGCTGTTTTTT. Encoded protein: CASSEQGANTGELFF.

V and J are TRBV19 and TRBJ2-3; weak D call: TRBD2 (6 bases). The germline CDR1 and CDR2 sequences are LNHDA and SQIVND (reference sequence). The CDR3 length is 15 residues. V dropped 5 bases and J dropped 1 base, with 13 bases sitting between them. The CDR3 spells CASSPPGEGTDTQYF. In nucleotides, the CDR3 is TGTGCCAGTAGTCCCCCTGGGGAGGGCACAGATACGCAGTATTTT. The full variable domain, rest sourced from reference TRBV19 and TRBJ2-3, is DGGITQSPKYLFRKEGQNVTLSCEQNLNHDAMYWYRQDPGQGLRLIYYSQIVNDFQKGDIAEGYSVSREKKESFPLTVTSAQKNPTAFYLCASSPPGEGTDTQYFGPGTRLTVL.

The rearrangement joins TRBV15 to TRBJ2-7; D uncertain. V lost 1 base to trimming and J lost 2 bases, with 15 bases between them. The germline V gene has CDR1 LNHNV and CDR2 YYDKDF (reference sequence). The CDR3 runs to 16 residues. CDR3 protein: CATSRATGLIPYEQYF. As DNA, the CDR3 is TGTGCCACCAGCAGAGCAACGGGCCTAATCCCCTACGAGCAGTACTTC.

The chain is built from TRBV14 and TRBJ1-1; no firm D call. The CDR3 loop spans 15 amino acids. The germline V gene has CDR1 SGHDN and CDR2 FVKESK. Deletions cut 6 bases from V and 1 base from J, with 15 bases between. CDR3 residues: CASRSAALTNTEAFF. CDR3 in DNA: TGTGCCAGCAGATCGGCGGCCTTAACGAACACTGAAGCTTTCTTT. Full variable domain (rest looked up from reference TRBV14 and TRBJ1-1): EAGVTQFPSHSVIEKGQTVTLRCDPISGHDNLYWYRRVMGKEIKFLLHFVKESKQDESGMPNNRFLAERTGGTYSTLKVQPAELEDSGVYFCASRSAALTNTEAFFGQGTRLTVV.

This chain connects TRBV15 to TRBJ1-4; D ambiguous. The CDR3 contains 14 residues. V lost 1 base to trimming and J lost 3 bases, with 6 bases between them. The germline gives CDR1 LNHNV, CDR2 YYDKDF (reference sequence). CDR3 amino acids: CATSRAQSNEKLFF. The DNA of the CDR3 is TGTGCCACCAGCAGAGCACAGTCTAATGAAAAACTGTTTTTT.

The gene calls are TRBV6-4 and TRBJ2-2, with unresolved D. CDR3 size: 15 residues. The germline CDR1 and CDR2 sequences are MRHNA and SNTAGT. V was clipped by 4 bases and J by 0 bases, with 9 bases between them. This CDR3 is CASSADHANTGELFF. Written as DNA, the CDR3 is TGTGCCAGCAGTGCAGACCACGCGAACACCGGGGAGCTGTTTTTT.

The V call is TRBV28, the J call TRBJ1-2; 9 nucleotides agree with TRBD1. The CDR3 is made up of 16 amino acids. With 2 bases clipped from V and 4 bases from J, the junction kept 8 bases outside the gene matches. The V gene's germline CDR1 is MDHEN and CDR2 SYDVKM. The CDR3 sequence is CASSLAPQGAAYGYTF. CDR3 in DNA: TGTGCCAGCAGTTTAGCCCCACAGGGGGCGGCCTATGGCTACACCTTC.

The chain employs TRBV7-2 and TRBJ1-2; TRBD1 agrees at 8 bases. The CDR3 has 14 residues. Germline V gene sequence: CDR1 SGHTA, CDR2 FQGNSA. J gave up 4 bases and V 4 bases, and 5 bases lay outside the gene matches. The CDR3: CASSSRTGIYGYTF. The CDR3 DNA sequence: TGTGCCAGCAGCTCCCGGACAGGGATCTATGGCTACACCTTC.

For this clone: The junction and the germline gene differ at one end; a read error may be behind it. The chain joins TRBV10-2 to TRBJ1-2; possibly TRBD1 for D (5 bases). From germline, CDR1 is WSHSY and CDR2 SAAADI. The CDR3 has 14 amino acids. The CDR3 loop reads CASSESQGRSGHTF. The CDR3 coding sequence is TGCGCCAGCAGTGAGAGTCAGGGTCGTAGTGGCCACACCTTC.

The chain joins TRBV28 to TRBJ1-1; maybe TRBD1 (6 bases). The germline gives CDR1 MDHEN, CDR2 SYDVKM. The germline V and J ends were trimmed by 7 bases and 3 bases, with 18 bases remaining between them. The CDR3 is 15 residues long. The CDR3 nucleotides are TGTGCCAGCAAGGGGGAGGGTAAGGGGTACACTGAAGCTTTCTTT. Translation gives CASKGEGKGYTEAFF.